One and the same sample provided the 29 T cell receptor beta chains below, sequenced in a study of blood T cell repertoires in COVID-19 (dated by TCRdb to about 2020). Libraries were prepared through the immunoSEQ multiplex PCR assay. Imported from immuneACCESS, the table was reduced by TCRdb to in-frame sequences with V and J called. These copies leave out some clones; in studies compared against another copy, an unresolved V gene accounts for under half, and the cause of the remainder is not known. This sample holds a few hundred thousand clones; around 89% were observed only once. The ten largest clones represent around 1.2% of the sample. Sequenced sample: peripheral blood. Every receptor here comes from a man aged 35 to 55 with acute or convalescent COVID-19.

J is TRBJ1-5 and V is TRBV19, with 10 positions matching TRBD1. Germline CDR1 and CDR2: LNHDA and SQIVND (reference sequence). After removal of 7 bases from V and 1 base from J, the junction contained 13 bases not matched to a gene. This CDR3 comprises 18 residues. The CDR3: CASMPGTGVLGSNQPQHF. DNA of the CDR3: TGTGCCAGTATGCCCGGGACAGGGGTGTTGGGAAGCAATCAGCCCCAGCATTTT.

The chain employs TRBV19 and TRBJ1-1; D gene uncertain. This CDR3 region has 15 residues. V shed 4 bases and J shed 0 bases, with 12 bases lying between them. Germline V gene sequence: CDR1 LNHDA, CDR2 SQIVND (reference sequence). CDR3 residues: CASSRRWAMNTEAFF. The CDR3 bases are TGTGCCAGTAGTAGACGGTGGGCCATGAACACTGAAGCTTTCTTT.

V usage is TRBV6-5 and J usage is TRBJ1-2; D is undetermined. The germline V and J ends were trimmed by 0 bases and 6 bases, with 8 bases remaining between them. The CDR3 covers 13 residues. The V gene's germline CDR1 is MNHEY and CDR2 SVGAGI. The chain's CDR3 is CASSYSGVDGYTF. CDR3 coding DNA: TGTGCCAGCAGTTACTCAGGAGTCGATGGCTACACCTTC.

The rearrangement links TRBV7-8 to TRBJ2-3; 10 bases are a match to TRBD2. Germline-derived CDR1 and CDR2 are SGHVS and FQNEAQ. This CDR3 comprises 16 residues. The V segment lost 1 base and the J segment 1 base; nucleotides outside the gene matches: 2. CDR3 nucleotides: TGTGCCAGCAGCTTAGAGCGGGGGGGTGGCACAGATACGCAGTATTTT. As protein: CASSLERGGGTDTQYF.

This clone appeared a single time. The gene calls are TRBV7-6 and TRBJ2-3; possible D gene TRBD2, 6 bases. Germline CDR1 is SGHVS and CDR2 is FNYEAQ. V lost 7 bases and J 2 bases, leaving 16 bases between the germline ends. The CDR3 covers 15 residues. CDR3 region: CASIPTSRDTDTQYF. CDR3 nucleotides: TGTGCCAGCATTCCAACTAGCAGAGACACAGATACGCAGTATTTT.

This chain joins TRBV27 and TRBJ2-7; 16 bases are shared with TRBD2. Germline loops: CDR1 MNHEY, CDR2 SMNVEV (reference sequence). V shed 3 bases and J 10 bases; nucleotides not matched to a gene: 9. This CDR3 spans 16 amino acids. CDR3 sequence: CASSLGLAGGPALQYF. CDR3 DNA sequence: TGTGCCAGCAGTTTGGGACTAGCGGGGGGGCCAGCCTTACAGTACTTC.

V and J are TRBV9 and TRBJ2-3; 9 bases map to TRBD2. This CDR3 spans 17 amino acids. Germline loops: CDR1 SGDLS, CDR2 YYNGEE. V shed 2 bases and J 4 bases; nucleotides not matched to a gene: 11. The CDR3 region has the DNA TGTGCCAGCAGCGTCGGGTATGGCGGGGGGGCTTCAGATACGCAGTATTTT. This translates into CASSVGYGGGASDTQYF.

Worth noting for this clone: Because the CDR3's place on the DNA is in doubt, the DNA is left out and the CDR3 is given as listed by TCRdb. The V and J genes are TRBV28 and TRBJ1-2. Germline CDR1 is MDHEN and CDR2 is SYDVKM. Ends included, the CDR3 has 14 residues. CDR3 residues: CASSTSGVNYGYTF.

The chain links TRBV3-1 (or the pseudogene TRBV3-2) to TRBJ1-1, with a weak D call TRBD1 (5 bases). CDR3 length equals 14 residues. Looked up from germline, CDR1 is LGHDT and CDR2 is YNNKEL (reference sequence). V was trimmed by 4 bases and J by 5 bases, leaving 14 bases between them. This CDR3 is CASSPTQGVTEAFF. The CDR3 DNA is TGTGCCAGCAGCCCCACCCAGGGTGTTACTGAAGCTTTCTTT.

V is TRBV18 and J is TRBJ1-1, with unresolved D. The CDR3 covers 14 residues. With 4 bases removed from V and 0 bases from J, the gap between germline ends came to 9 bases. The germline gives CDR1 KGHSH, CDR2 LQKENI. CDR3 loop: CASSRAQLNTEAFF. In nucleotides, the CDR3 is TGTGCCAGCTCACGTGCACAGTTGAACACTGAAGCTTTCTTT.

The chain uses TRBV4-1 and TRBJ1-5; 8 nucleotides match TRBD1. The V and J ends lost 1 base and 7 bases, in that order; junction bases with no gene match: 3. CDR1 and CDR2 from the germline V gene are MGHRA and YSYEKL. This CDR3 has 14 residues. The CDR3 here is CASSQVPGGQPQHF. CDR3 DNA: TGCGCCAGCAGCCAAGTCCCAGGGGGCCAGCCCCAGCATTTT.

This clone was seen a single time. V usage is TRBV5-1 and J usage is TRBJ2-1, with 8 bases matching TRBD1. Trimming cost V 4 bases and J 4 bases; bases outside gene matches: 13. This CDR3 region has 17 residues. CDR1 is SGHRS, CDR2 YFSETQ, per germline. CDR3 in amino acids: CASSHVRTGGSYNEQFF. CDR3 sequence (DNA): TGCGCCAGCAGCCACGTTAGAACAGGGGGGTCATACAATGAGCAGTTCTTC.

This clone was picked up one time. The chain carries TRBV2 and TRBJ1-4, with D possibly TRBD1 on 5 matching bases. Trimming removed 8 bases at V and 5 bases at J, with 12 bases between. The CDR3 consists of 13 residues. Germline V gives CDR1 SNHLY, CDR2 FYNNEI. CDR3 sequence reads: CASPRGDNEKLFF. CDR3 nucleotide sequence: TGTGCCAGCCCCCGGGGGGACAATGAAAAACTGTTTTTT.

This rearrangement joins TRBV2 to TRBJ2-1, with 13 bases aligning to TRBD2. The CDR3 contains 17 residues. Germline V lookup: CDR1 SNHLY, CDR2 FYNNEI. V was pared by 6 bases and J by 6 bases, with 11 bases of the junction left unmatched. The CDR3 loop is CASSGTSGNPLGNEQFF. The DNA of the CDR3 is TGTGCCAGCAGCGGGACTAGCGGGAACCCCTTGGGCAATGAGCAGTTCTTC. The whole variable domain, filled in from reference TRBV2 and TRBJ2-1, reads EPEVTQTPSHQVTQMGQEVILRCVPISNHLYFYWYRQILGQKVEFLVSFYNNEISEKSEIFDDQFSVERPDGSNFTLKIRSTKLEDSAMYFCASSGTSGNPLGNEQFFGPGTRLTVL.

The gene calls are TRBV27 and TRBJ1-5; D might be TRBD1 (5 bases). Trimming took off 0 bases at V and 5 bases at J, with 11 bases between the two ends. The CDR3 consists of 15 residues. Germline lookup yields CDR1 MNHEY and CDR2 SMNVEV (reference sequence). The CDR3: CASSLSVTGDQPQHF. The DNA of the CDR3 is TGTGCCAGCAGTTTATCGGTAACAGGAGATCAGCCCCAGCATTTT.

V and J are TRBV7-8 and TRBJ1-3, with 12 bases matching TRBD1. This CDR3 contains 15 residues. CDR1 is SGHVS, CDR2 FQNEAQ, per germline. J was trimmed by 2 bases and V by 4 bases; bases with no gene match: 0. The CDR3 region is CASSWDRGPGNTIYF. The CDR3 DNA reads as TGTGCCAGCAGCTGGGACAGGGGGCCTGGAAACACCATATATTTT.

The chain combines TRBV9 with TRBJ1-3, with D unresolved. The CDR3 contains 15 residues. Trimming stripped 3 bases from V and 0 bases from J, with 10 bases between. The germline V gene has CDR1 SGDLS and CDR2 YYNGEE. CDR3 protein: CASSETFLSGNTIYF. The CDR3 nucleotides read TGTGCCAGCAGCGAGACATTCCTCTCTGGAAACACCATATATTTT.

This clone was recorded at least ten times. The V gene is TRBV27, the J gene TRBJ2-7; 7 bases agree with TRBD1. The CDR3 has 14 amino acids. Trimming removed 3 bases from V and 6 bases from J; junction bases left unmatched: 8. Germline V gene lookup returns CDR1 MNHEY and CDR2 SMNVEV (reference sequence). The CDR3 region is CASSFSTGSGEQYF. The CDR3 DNA reads TGTGCCAGCAGTTTCTCGACAGGGTCCGGCGAGCAGTACTTC.

The genes are TRBV6-5 and TRBJ2-7; 10 bases map to TRBD1. With V trimmed by 6 bases and J by 3 bases, 5 bases remained unmatched. The germline CDR1 and CDR2 sequences are MNHEY and SVGAGI. CDR3 size: 14 residues. The CDR3 bases are TGTGCCAGCAGCAGGGGACAGGGGATCTACGAGCAGTACTTC. It codes for CASSRGQGIYEQYF.

The chain carries TRBV6-1 and TRBJ2-1, with D unresolved. Germline V gene lookup returns CDR1 MNHNS and CDR2 SASEGT. The ends were cut back, 1 base at V and 4 bases at J, with 5 bases in the middle. This CDR3 is 13 amino acids long. The CDR3 region is CASSEEQYNEQFF. The DNA for the CDR3 is TGTGCCAGCAGTGAAGAACAATACAATGAGCAGTTCTTC.

Concerning this clone: Other DNA sequences in the same sample also yield this CDR3. The chain employs TRBV19 and TRBJ2-7, with TRBD1 identical over 9 bases. The CDR3 runs 15 residues. The V segment lost 5 bases and the J segment 0 bases; nucleotides outside the gene matches: 5. In germline, CDR1 is LNHDA, CDR2 SQIVND (reference sequence). The CDR3 is CASSFRTGASYEQYF. The CDR3 region has the DNA TGTGCCAGTAGTTTCCGGACAGGGGCCTCCTACGAGCAGTACTTC.

The rearrangement joins TRBV28 to TRBJ2-3; D might be TRBD2 (6 bases). The ends were cut back, 7 bases at V and 5 bases at J, with 19 bases in the middle. The CDR3 extends over 15 amino acids. CDR1 is MDHEN, CDR2 SYDVKM, per germline. The CDR3 here is CASTVGLPAGDTQYF. DNA of the CDR3: TGTGCCAGCACCGTGGGACTCCCCGCCGGAGATACGCAGTATTTT.

This sequence joins TRBV10-3 and TRBJ1-1; D gene ambiguous. Germline lookup yields CDR1 ENHRY and CDR2 SYGVKD. The CDR3 has 13 amino acids. Trimming shortened V by 3 bases and J by 3 bases, and 8 bases separated the two germline ends. Written as DNA, the CDR3 is TGTGCCATCAGTGAAGTCGGGGACACTGAAGCTTTCTTT. Translated, it gives CAISEVGDTEAFF.

The genes are TRBV4-1 and TRBJ2-7; the match to TRBD2 covers 13 bases. The V segment lost 4 bases and the J segment 6 bases; nucleotides outside the gene matches: 6. This CDR3 has 15 residues. From germline, CDR1 is MGHRA and CDR2 YSYEKL. The DNA for the CDR3 is TGCGCCAGCAGCCGAGGACTAGCGGGAGCGGGCGAGCAGTACTTC. It yields the protein CASSRGLAGAGEQYF.

The chain's CDR3 is CAWSASLYNEQFF. For the CDR3, the DNA is TGTGCCTGGAGTGCTTCCCTCTACAATGAGCAGTTCTTC. This chain joins TRBV30 and TRBJ2-1; no clear D. The CDR3 has 13 amino acids. Germline CDR1 reads GTSNPN; CDR2 reads SVGIG (reference sequence). Trimming shortened V by 1 base and J by 3 bases, and 7 bases separated the two germline ends.

J is TRBJ1-6 and V is TRBV27; D is possibly TRBD1 (5 bases). CDR1 and CDR2 (germline): MNHEY, SMNVEV (reference sequence). CDR3 length equals 17 residues. With 3 bases removed from V and 10 bases from J, the gap between germline ends came to 22 bases. In nucleotides, the CDR3 is TGTGCCAGCAGTTTTTCTCACGTACGGGGGAATGAATCACCCCTCCACTTT. Translated, it gives CASSFSHVRGNESPLHF.

V is TRBV21-1 and J is TRBJ2-2; TRBD1, as called in the table, went unchecked against the DNA. TRBV21-1 is a pseudogene locus. This CDR3 has 16 amino acids. In DNA form, the CDR3 reads TGTGCCAGCAGACCCAACAGGGGGCGAAACCCCGGGGAGCTGTTTTTT. Translation gives CASRPNRGRNPGELFF.

The chain combines TRBV19 with TRBJ1-2; D uncertain. Germline values: CDR1 LNHDA, CDR2 SQIVND (reference sequence). The CDR3 loop spans 15 amino acids. V lost 3 bases and J 7 bases, leaving 18 bases between the germline ends. CDR3 amino acids: CASSIISTDFFGYTF. The CDR3 DNA is TGTGCCAGTAGTATTATCTCCACGGACTTTTTTGGCTACACCTTC.

The chain links TRBV4-1 to TRBJ2-6, with D uncertain. Germline V gives CDR1 MGHRA, CDR2 YSYEKL. Trimming took 0 bases from V and 4 from J, leaving 10 bases between them. The CDR3 runs 16 residues. The CDR3 DNA is TGCGCCAGCAGCCAAGATCGAGTCTTCGGGGCCAACGTCCTGACTTTC. This codes for CASSQDRVFGANVLTF.